This note documents a single TCR beta chain sequence. The repertoire was sequenced with immunoSEQ multiplex PCR; TCRdb's copy has only in-frame clones and lacks some. The repertoire has 40,000 to 60,000 clones, about four fifths of them found once; the top ten carry 4.4%. J was trimmed by 2 bases and V by 4 bases; bases with no gene match: 11. The CDR3 runs 19 residues. In germline, CDR1 is KGHDR, CDR2 SFDVKD. These data originate in a study of blood T cell repertoires in COVID-19. The sequenced sample was peripheral blood. The chain employs TRBV24-1 and TRBJ2-2; 11 nucleotides line up with TRBD2. The TCR originated in a man over 45 with active COVID-19. In nucleotides, the CDR3 is TGTGCCACCAGTGAACATACTAGCGGGGGCCATATAAACACCGGGGAGCTGTTTTTT. This encodes CATSEHTSGGHINTGELFF.